This note documents a single T cell receptor (beta chain) sequence. This clone's antigen is unknown. No much larger clonotype is one base removed from it; base qualities were not supplied. The sample's time point label, decoded: baseline before first vaccination. The treatment or condition label for this specimen denotes: meningococcal conjugate vaccine given as trial control. Vaccinee samples were obtained from the UK trials COV001 and COV002, which included a single-blind randomized controlled phase 2/3 trial of AZD1222 (ChAdOx1 nCoV-19) in healthy adults. For TCRbeta chain sequencing, PBMC samples from trial participants were taken at day 0 and at day 28 after the second dose. The CDR3 regions of human TCRbeta chains were analyzed by immunosequencing. Processing in the source paper ran as follows. Repertoire TCRs were checked for matches against a reference library of SARS-CoV-2-specific TCRs that had been generated using the MIRA antigen-specificity platform. Breadth was defined as the fraction of unique TCRs that were SARS-CoV-2-associated. Depth was defined as the fraction of total T cells that were SARS-CoV-2-associated. Using the MIRA data, each spike-specific TCR was assigned both to the spike region to which the TCR was reactive and to a CD4 or CD8 class. Log10-transformed breadth and depth values were compared by one-way ANOVA with Sidak's multiple comparisons tests. The immuneACCESS repertoire file appears here via TCRdb, limited to in-frame rearrangements. These files lack a portion of the clones; in checked studies, under half of the deficit traces to unresolved V genes, and the cause of the others is not known. V and J calls and clone size are copied from that table; D and trimming were computed from the DNA. Across this sample there are about 220,000 clones, with about 92% seen only once. The ten top clones hold approximately 1% of the sample.

The sample is drawn from a study of T cell responses to AZD1222 COVID-19 vaccine listed by TCRdb under 2021. Describing the broader study: TCR sequencing covered roughly 230 trial participants: around 210 given two doses of AZD1222 and 26 given two doses of MenACWY control vaccine. Enrollment into the trials was organized by age into subgroups of 18-55, 56-69 and 70-plus years, and those subgroups contained approximately 150, 30 and 60 TCR-sequenced participants, respectively.

Per the germline V gene (reference sequence), SEHNR is the CDR1 and FQNEAQ is the CDR2. Trimming at the junction amounts to 5 bases on V and 6 bases on J, and the germline ends lie 20 bases apart. Reading from cysteine to phenylalanine, the CDR3 counts 16 amino acids. The read is trimmed to its CDR3 DNA, 48 bases read in frame from base 1. The paper as a whole reports these results and caveats: CD4 TCRs associated with the vaccine covered the entire spike protein, and the dominant responses were in regions 160-218 and 743-854. After two AZD1222 doses, both the breadth and the depth of spike-specific TCRs were significantly higher than at day 0 and than in MenACWY recipients. In the small 56-69-year group, the increase in depth fell short of significance, most likely because of low power. Because no day 14 peak-response samples were available, the repertoires could be characterized only after the peak T cell response. Participants were mostly white British, with more females than males. The authors suggested clonal diversity may have been underestimated. Only five to seven AZD1222 recipients were SARS-CoV-2 seropositive at baseline, limiting conclusions about previously exposed vaccinees. Reportedly, almost half of the unique spike-specific TCRs recognized epitopes lying outside the regions that are mutated in the B.1.351 and B.1.1.7 variants.

Sequences were derived from peripheral blood, sampled on day 0 of MenACWY control vaccination. The TCR originated in an adult in good health. The receptor chain draws on TRBV7-9 and TRBJ2-1; a tentative D call is TRBD2 (7 bases match). This receptor carries the CDR3 CASSAGARGLGNEQFF. The nucleotide sequence is given as TGTGCCAGCAGCGCAGGGGCGCGGGGGCTGGGCAATGAGCAGTTCTTC.